These 18 T cell receptor beta chains originate from one sample sequenced in a study of CD8 T cells in ankylosing spondylitis (dated by TCRdb to between 2016 and 2019). Preparation of the library involved 5' RACE. The sample was run on an Illumina HiSeq 2500. The public reads were run again by TCRdb, first through fastp at Q25 and then through MiXCR, and only productive beta chains were kept. Rows merge per CDR3 protein into single entries with the most common DNA and genes. Counted in this sample were about 250,000 distinct CDR3 sequences; approximately 20% of them appeared once. The ten largest clones add up to roughly a third of the sample. The sequencing sample was made of blood, either unsorted or a sorted T cell fraction (not recorded which). These receptors were collected from a male donor with ankylosing spondylitis or in good health (not recorded which).

In this sample, this clonotype turned up a few times. This chain links TRBV5-1 with TRBJ2-5, with 10 nucleotides matching TRBD2. CDR1 SGHRS and CDR2 YFSETQ come from the germline V gene. The CDR3 is 16 amino acids. The trim removed 0 bases at V and 5 bases at J, leaving 7 bases unmatched. CDR3 protein: CASSLGTSGVGETQYF. The CDR3 bases are TGCGCCAGCAGCTTGGGGACTAGCGGCGTCGGGGAGACCCAGTACTTC. The variable domain in full, with the rest retrieved from reference TRBV5-1 and TRBJ2-5, is KAGVTQTPRYLIKTRGQQVTLSCSPISGHRSVSWYQQTPGQGLQFLFEYFSETQRNKGNFPGRFSGRQFSNSRSEMNVSTLELGDSALYLCASSLGTSGVGETQYFGPGTRLLVL.

The table lists this clonotype with many counts. The chain links TRBV29-1 to TRBJ2-2, with D possibly being TRBD2 (6 bases). CDR3 length: 13 amino acids. V lost 7 bases, J lost 4 bases, and 13 bases lay in between. Germline CDR1 is SQVTM and CDR2 is ANQGSEA. The CDR3 loop is CSARDSLTGELFF. CDR3 nucleotides: TGCAGCGCCCGGGACTCTCTCACCGGGGAGCTGTTTTTT.

The sample holds many counts of this clonotype. V gene TRBV12-3 or TRBV12-4 combines with J gene TRBJ2-5; D gene ambiguous. The CDR3 has 11 amino acids. Between the trimmed V and J ends, which lost 2 bases and 5 bases, there was a span of 3 bases. In DNA, the CDR3 is TGTGCCAGCAGTTTACGTGAGACCCAGTACTTC. Amino acid sequence: CASSLRETQYF.

The table lists this clonotype with a few counts. The rearrangement links TRBV27 to TRBJ2-2, with TRBD2 matching 9 bases. The CDR3 runs 14 residues. CDR1 MNHEY and CDR2 SMNVEV come from the germline V gene (reference sequence). J gave up 5 bases and V 4 bases, and 2 bases lay outside the gene matches. The CDR3 coding sequence is TGTGCCAGCAGTTGGGCGGGGGGGACCGGGGAGCTGTTTTTT. Protein sequence: CASSWAGGTGELFF.

This chain uses TRBV27 with TRBJ2-7; weak D call: TRBD2 (6 bases). The V end lost 5 bases, the J end lost 1 base, and 9 bases lay between the germline ends. CDR1 is MNHEY, CDR2 SMNVEV, per germline (reference sequence). This CDR3 spans 13 amino acids. DNA for the CDR3: TGTGCCAGCAGTCCGGGGGATTCCTACGAGCAGTACTTC. This encodes CASSPGDSYEQYF.

There are many counts of this clonotype. The J gene is TRBJ2-7, the V gene TRBV4-3; 9 bases match TRBD1. J gave up 5 bases and V 3 bases, and 8 bases lay outside the gene matches. Germline CDR1 is LGHNA and CDR2 is YSLEER. The CDR3 loop spans 15 amino acids. The CDR3 DNA follows: TGCGCCAGCAGCCAGGGACAGGGACTTTTCAACGAGCAGTACTTC. Protein: CASSQGQGLFNEQYF.

A single count supports this clonotype. This chain connects TRBV9 to TRBJ2-5; the D gene is possibly TRBD2 (5 bases). Germline V lookup: CDR1 SGDLS, CDR2 YYNGEE. The CDR3 is made up of 15 amino acids. Trimming stripped 3 bases from V and 5 bases from J, with 17 bases between. CDR3 sequence reads: CASSGLAGPHETQYF. CDR3 DNA: TGTGCCAGCAGCGGCCTGGCGGGTCCCCACGAGACCCAGTACTTC. Based on the CDR3 plus reference TRBV9 and TRBJ2-5, the full variable domain is DSGVTQTPKHLITATGQRVTLRCSPRSGDLSVYWYQQSLDQGLQFLIQYYNGEERAKGNILERFSAQQFPDLHSELNLSSLELGDSALYFCASSGLAGPHETQYFGPGTRLLVL.

There are many counts of this clonotype. The CDR3 sequence is CASSQVPGVDEQFF. CDR3 in DNA: TGTGCCAGCAGCCAAGTCCCGGGAGTGGATGAGCAGTTCTTC. This rearrangement joins TRBV4-2 to TRBJ2-1; D is possibly TRBD2 (6 bases). The CDR3 contains 14 residues. Trimming shortened V by 1 base and J by 8 bases, and 12 bases separated the two germline ends. From germline, CDR1 is LGHNA and CDR2 YNFKEQ.

This clonotype was found a few times. The J gene is TRBJ2-1, the V gene TRBV12-3 or TRBV12-4, with TRBD2 matching 12 bases. CDR3 length equals 15 residues. With V trimmed by 6 bases and J by 8 bases, 8 bases remained unmatched. The CDR3 region has the DNA TGTGCCAGCAGATTGACTAGCGGGAGTCTCGATGAGCAGTTCTTC. Translating gives CASRLTSGSLDEQFF.

This clonotype has a handful of counts. The chain couples TRBV6-2 or TRBV6-3 to TRBJ2-3; TRBD1 agrees at 12 bases. V was clipped by 6 bases and J by 4 bases; unmatched bases: 17. The CDR3 contains 19 residues. Germline V gene sequence: CDR1 MNHEY, CDR2 SVGEGT. The CDR3 DNA reads TGTGCCAGCAGCCCACGGGACAGGGGGCTTGTCTCCCCCTCAGATACGCAGTATTTT. Its translation: CASSPRDRGLVSPSDTQYF.

This clonotype was detected ten times or more. This rearrangement joins TRBV29-1 to TRBJ2-5; 7 bases are shared with TRBD1. J lost 0 bases, V lost 2 bases, and 6 bases had no gene match. CDR1 and CDR2 (germline): SQVTM, ANQGSEA. The CDR3 totals 15 residues. The CDR3 spells CSVERGQRYQETQYF. CDR3 nucleotides: TGCAGCGTTGAAAGGGGACAGCGGTACCAAGAGACCCAGTACTTC.

The V call is TRBV27, the J call TRBJ2-7; the D is unclear. Germline V gene lookup returns CDR1 MNHEY and CDR2 SMNVEV (reference sequence). The length of the CDR3 is 14 residues. Trimming cost V 3 bases and J 5 bases, with 14 bases left between them. The CDR3 loop is CASSLSGEVDEQYF. The CDR3 DNA reads TGTGCCAGCAGTTTGTCAGGAGAAGTCGACGAGCAGTACTTC.

This chain links TRBV7-9 with TRBJ2-7; 7 nucleotides line up with TRBD2. V gave up 0 bases and J gave up 6 bases; unmatched junction bases: 8. Germline V gene data show CDR1 as SEHNR and CDR2 as FQNEAQ (reference sequence). This CDR3 has 15 amino acids. CDR3 in DNA: TGTGCCAGCAGCTTAGCGGGGCTAGCGGTTCCCGAGCAGTACTTC. The encoded protein is CASSLAGLAVPEQYF. Full variable domain (rest looked up from reference TRBV7-9 and TRBJ2-7): DTGVSQNPRHKITKRGQNVTFRCDPISEHNRLYWYRQTLGQGPEFLTYFQNEAQLEKSRLLSDRFSAERPKGSFSTLEIQRTEQGDSAMYLCASSLAGLAVPEQYFGPGTRLTVT.

In its sample, this clonotype was seen once. J is TRBJ2-5 and V is TRBV4-3; perhaps TRBD2 as D (6 bases). The CDR3 runs to 16 residues. V gave up 4 bases and J gave up 5 bases, with 20 bases separating them. Germline V lookup: CDR1 LGHNA, CDR2 YSLEER. CDR3 region: CASSRSREYKRETQYF. CDR3 nucleotide sequence: TGCGCCAGCAGCCGCAGCCGGGAGTACAAGCGGGAGACCCAGTACTTC.

The V and J genes are TRBV5-1 and TRBJ1-1, with D uncertain. Trimming removed 0 bases from V and 0 bases from J, with 6 bases in between. Germline values: CDR1 SGHRS, CDR2 YFSETQ. The CDR3 loop spans 14 amino acids. The CDR3 DNA reads as TGCGCCAGCAGCTTGGAAATGGTGAACACTGAAGCTTTCTTT. This encodes CASSLEMVNTEAFF.

The rearrangement uses TRBV5-1 and TRBJ1-3, with no clear D. The CDR3 is 13 amino acids. Per the germline V gene, CDR1 is SGHRS and CDR2 is YFSETQ. The V end lost 4 bases, the J end lost 4 bases, and 9 bases lay between the germline ends. CDR3 in DNA: TGCGCCAGCAGCCCATGGACGGGAAACACCATATATTTT. Amino acids: CASSPWTGNTIYF.

The V call is TRBV20-1, the J call TRBJ2-7; D remains ambiguous. V was cut by 3 bases and J by 0 bases, with 9 bases left in between. CDR1 DFQATT and CDR2 SNEGSKA come from the germline V gene (reference sequence). This CDR3 is built from 13 residues. The CDR3 sequence: CSASGLSSYEQYF. In nucleotides, the CDR3 is TGCAGTGCTAGCGGGCTGAGCTCCTACGAGCAGTACTTC.

Only a few counts were recorded for this clonotype. The rearrangement joins TRBV7-2 to TRBJ2-2, with D perhaps assigned TRBD1 or TRBD2 (5 bases each). The V gene lost 4 bases and the J gene lost 8 bases, with 8 bases spanning the gap. This CDR3 has 12 amino acids. Germline lookup yields CDR1 SGHTA and CDR2 FQGNSA. This CDR3 is CASSWDPGELFF. The DNA of the CDR3 is TGTGCCAGCAGCTGGGACCCTGGGGAGCTGTTTTTT.